A selection of T cell receptor beta chains follows, all from one sample in a study of CD8 T cells in Susac syndrome. TCRdb ran MiXCR on the immunoSEQ multiplex PCR reads and lists one entry per CDR3 protein. Altogether around 170,000 distinct CDR3 sequences are present, 95% being singletons, with the ten largest covering about 0.15%. Source material: CD8+ T cells from PBMCs. The receptors stem from a human donor with Susac syndrome. Both conserved end residues are part of each CDR3. A D gene is named only where the DNA matches it firmly. Clone size is shown for a subset of rows, as once, few, many or a class of expanded clone.

cdr3_aa cdr3_nt j_call d_call clone_size v_call
CASSPHVDQTGELFF TGTGCCAGCAGTCCCCACGTTGATCAGACCGGGGAGCTGTTTTTT TRBJ2-2 - - TRBV6-2/TRBV6-3
CASSVAGAGYNEQFF TGTGCCAGCAGTGTAGCGGGAGCGGGGTACAATGAGCAGTTCTTC TRBJ2-1 TRBD2 once TRBV27
CASSRAQGKSYGYTF TGTGCCAGCAGCAGGGCACAGGGGAAGAGCTATGGCTACACCTTC TRBJ1-2 TRBD1 - TRBV27
CASRGALQETQYF TGTGCCAGCAGGGGGGCCCTCCAAGAGACCCAGTACTTC TRBJ2-5 - - TRBV7-9
CASGQTGYPQHF TGCGCCAGCGGACAGACAGGGTATCCCCAGCATTTT TRBJ1-5 TRBD1 once TRBV10-2
CASGGIYNEQFF TGTGCTAGCGGAGGCATCTACAATGAGCAGTTCTTC TRBJ2-1 - - TRBV7-8
CSARGPLAGEGEQYF TGCAGTGCTAGAGGTCCCCTAGCGGGAGAGGGAGAGCAGTACTTC TRBJ2-7 TRBD2 - TRBV20-1
CASSEYPREGSQPQHF TGTGCCAGCAGTGAATATCCAAGGGAGGGTAGTCAGCCCCAGCATTTT TRBJ1-5 - once TRBV6-1
CASSPRGQGGTEAFF TGTGCCAGCAGCCCGAGAGGACAGGGAGGCACTGAAGCTTTCTTT TRBJ1-1 TRBD1 - TRBV13
CASSPSGGGQADTQYF TGTGCCAGCAGTCCTTCCGGAGGAGGGCAGGCAGATACGCAGTATTTT TRBJ2-3 - - TRBV13
CSGDPHPDTQYF TGCAGCGGAGATCCACATCCAGATACGCAGTATTTT TRBJ2-3 - - TRBV29-1
CSVTGQYQETQYF TGCAGCGTCACCGGACAGTACCAAGAGACCCAGTACTTC TRBJ2-5 - - TRBV29-1
CASSLGQGTDTQYF TGTGCCAGCAGCCTTGGACAGGGTACAGATACGCAGTATTTT TRBJ2-3 TRBD1 - TRBV7-3
CASSTQGGWEKLFF TGTGCCAGCAGTACACAGGGAGGATGGGAAAAACTGTTTTTT TRBJ1-4 - - TRBV12-3/TRBV12-4
CASEGRGNQPQHF TGTGCCAGCGAAGGACGGGGCAATCAGCCCCAGCATTTT TRBJ1-5 - - TRBV2
CASSDSGGSQYF TGTGCCAGCAGCGATAGCGGAGGGTCGCAGTATTTT TRBJ2-3 - - TRBV7-3
CASSPRGNPVRDEQFF TGTGCCAGCAGCCCCAGGGGAAACCCGGTCAGGGATGAGCAGTTCTTC TRBJ2-1 - - TRBV12-3/TRBV12-4